This TCR beta chain was found in a study of blood T cells in healthy people across ages. The V gene's germline CDR1 is MGHDK and CDR2 SYGVNS. This CDR3 comprises 13 residues. V was clipped by 7 bases and J by 1 base; unmatched bases: 1. Whole-study findings and limits: Long-lived donors exceeded aged donors in naive CD4+ cells and diversity.

For this clonotype: What it binds is not known.

Through a sample-barcoded 5' primer and a J-beta primer mix, a second PCR was run for about 7 to 12 cycles. TCRdb reanalysed the 5' RACE reads using MiXCR and keeps one entry per CDR3 protein. The table records 1.6 million or so distinct CDR3 sequences, 30% to 40% of them present only once. The chain recombines TRBV25-1 with TRBJ2-7; 10 bases match TRBD1. The specimen sequenced was blood. The origin of this receptor is a woman aged 25 to 39 in good health. In nucleotides, the CDR3 is TGTGCCAGCATGGACAGGGGGTCCTACGAGCAGTACTTC. Translation gives CASMDRGSYEQYF.